One sample yielded the 15 T cell receptor beta chains listed below, sequenced in a study of cytotoxic CD8 clonotypes in ibrutinib-treated CLL. The protocol was immunoSEQ multiplex PCR, while the TCRdb copy is restricted to in-frame clones and leaves out a portion. This table holds tens of thousands of clones, approximately 75% found once. The material sequenced was PBMCs, taken after 12 months of ibrutinib treatment. These receptors were taken from a human donor with chronic lymphocytic leukemia.

The gene calls are TRBV2 and TRBJ1-2, with a possible D match to TRBD1 (6 bases). Germline assignment: CDR1 SNHLY and CDR2 FYNNEI. V lost 2 bases to trimming and J lost 0 bases, with 10 bases between them. There are 15 residues in the CDR3. The CDR3 region is CASSETGPANYGYTF. CDR3 coding DNA: TGTGCCAGCAGTGAAACAGGGCCGGCTAACTATGGCTACACCTTC.

This clone was counted once. The chain's CDR3 is CASSLRSGINEKLFF. DNA of the CDR3: TGTGCCAGCAGCTTACGGTCAGGGATTAATGAAAAACTGTTTTTT. This rearrangement joins TRBV7-2 to TRBJ1-4, with D perhaps matching TRBD1 (5 bases). V was pared by 2 bases and J by 4 bases, with 11 bases between. CDR3 length equals 15 residues. Per germline, CDR1 SGHTA and CDR2 FQGNSA.

The chain joins TRBV7-2 to TRBJ2-4; TRBD1 matches at 7 bases. Germline V CDR1 and CDR2: SGHTA, FQGNSA. V lost 0 bases to trimming and J lost 1 base; unmatched junction nucleotides: 6. The CDR3 is 17 residues long. CDR3 in amino acids: CASSLARQGSAKNIQYF. DNA for the CDR3: TGTGCCAGCAGCTTAGCTAGACAGGGATCGGCCAAAAACATTCAGTACTTC.

The chain employs TRBV30 and TRBJ1-2; 8 nucleotides align to TRBD1. There are 13 residues in the CDR3. J gave up 2 bases and V 5 bases, and 4 bases lay outside the gene matches. Germline lookup yields CDR1 GTSNPN and CDR2 SVGIG (reference sequence). The CDR3 region is CAWEPGGNYGYTF. DNA of the CDR3: TGTGCCTGGGAGCCAGGGGGCAACTATGGCTACACCTTC.

This rearrangement joins TRBV19 to TRBJ2-2; 7 bases are shared with TRBD2. The V segment lost 6 bases and the J segment 5 bases; nucleotides outside the gene matches: 6. Looked up from germline, CDR1 is LNHDA and CDR2 is SQIVND (reference sequence). This CDR3 contains 14 residues. CDR3 sequence reads: CASSHLAETGELFF. In DNA, the CDR3 is TGTGCCAGTAGCCACCTAGCGGAGACCGGGGAGCTGTTTTTT.

The J gene is TRBJ1-5, the V gene TRBV5-1; 10 bases are a match to TRBD1. CDR1 is SGHRS and CDR2 is YFSETQ in the germline V gene. V lost 5 bases and J lost 6; bases outside the gene matches: 5. This CDR3 spans 14 amino acids. DNA for the CDR3: TGCGCCAGCAGGCCGGGGACAGGGGTTCAGCCCCAGCATTTT. This codes for CASRPGTGVQPQHF.

The chain employs TRBV5-1 and TRBJ1-4, with D hard to call. Germline V gives CDR1 SGHRS, CDR2 YFSETQ. V lost 4 bases and J lost 4, with 11 bases in between. The CDR3 totals 14 residues. The CDR3 DNA reads as TGCGCCAGCAGCCTCTTACAGAATAATGAAAAACTGTTTTTT. It encodes CASSLLQNNEKLFF.

This clone was counted a few times. The chain employs TRBV4-1 and TRBJ2-7, with D perhaps matching TRBD2 (6 bases). The CDR3 runs 13 residues. Germline V gene data show CDR1 as MGHRA and CDR2 as YSYEKL. V lost 0 bases, J lost 4 bases, and 7 bases lay in between. The CDR3 loop reads CASSQESGYEQYF. CDR3 nucleotides: TGCGCCAGCAGCCAAGAGAGCGGGTACGAGCAGTACTTC.

This chain uses TRBV6-4 with TRBJ1-2; D uncertain. Between the trimmed V and J ends, which lost 6 bases and 7 bases, there was a span of 18 bases. In germline, CDR1 is MRHNA, CDR2 SNTAGT. This CDR3 has 14 amino acids. The CDR3 loop is CASRPDPTVGGYTF. The CDR3 nucleotides read TGTGCCAGCAGGCCGGACCCGACGGTGGGTGGCTACACCTTC.

V is TRBV2 and J is TRBJ2-1; the match to TRBD2 covers 7 bases. V was clipped by 9 bases and J by 10 bases; unmatched bases: 3. CDR3 length: 10 residues. Germline V gives CDR1 SNHLY, CDR2 FYNNEI. In nucleotides, the CDR3 is TGTGCCAGTTCAGCGGGAGAGCAGTTCTTC. Amino acids: CASSAGEQFF.

V usage is TRBV5-5 and J usage is TRBJ2-1, with TRBD2 matching over 9 bases. This CDR3 is 18 amino acids long. Germline V CDR1 and CDR2: SGHKS, YYEKEE (reference sequence). Losses at the gene ends were 0 bases for V and 4 bases for J; bases not matched to a gene: 11. The chain's CDR3 is CASSLGISGGRGYNEQFF. The CDR3 nucleotides read TGTGCCAGCAGCTTGGGTATTAGCGGGGGCAGGGGTTACAATGAGCAGTTCTTC.

The rearrangement links TRBV5-4 to TRBJ2-1; 13 nucleotides agree with TRBD2. Germline V gene sequence: CDR1 SGHNT, CDR2 YYREEE (reference sequence). This CDR3 has 13 residues. Trimming took 9 bases from V and 7 from J; bases not matched to a gene: 4. The DNA for the CDR3 is TGTGCCACCACGGGACTAGCGGGAAATGAGCAGTTCTTC. Amino acid sequence: CATTGLAGNEQFF.

This chain connects TRBV27 to TRBJ2-7; a weak D match, TRBD2 (6 bases). The length of the CDR3 is 14 residues. Trimming removed 0 bases at V and 4 bases at J, with 10 bases between. CDR1 and CDR2 from the germline V gene are MNHEY and SMNVEV (reference sequence). The CDR3: CASSLSTSRYEQYF. The CDR3 DNA follows: TGTGCCAGCAGTTTATCGACTAGTAGGTACGAGCAGTACTTC.

V and J are TRBV6-5 and TRBJ1-1, with a weak D call TRBD1 (5 bases). The V end lost 2 bases, the J end lost 0 bases, and 10 bases lay between the germline ends. Germline CDR1 is MNHEY and CDR2 is SVGAGI. The CDR3 is 15 residues long. DNA of the CDR3: TGTGCCAGCAGTTACGCCGGGACGGTGAACACTGAAGCTTTCTTT. The encoded protein is CASSYAGTVNTEAFF.

V and J are TRBV10-1 and TRBJ2-1; 8 bases match TRBD2. Germline CDR1 and CDR2: WNHNN and SYGVQD (reference sequence). The CDR3 consists of 15 residues. The trim removed 5 bases at V and 5 bases at J, leaving 8 bases unmatched. This chain's CDR3 is CASSSIIAGNNEQFF. The CDR3 nucleotides read TGCGCCAGCAGTTCAATAATAGCGGGAAACAATGAGCAGTTCTTC.